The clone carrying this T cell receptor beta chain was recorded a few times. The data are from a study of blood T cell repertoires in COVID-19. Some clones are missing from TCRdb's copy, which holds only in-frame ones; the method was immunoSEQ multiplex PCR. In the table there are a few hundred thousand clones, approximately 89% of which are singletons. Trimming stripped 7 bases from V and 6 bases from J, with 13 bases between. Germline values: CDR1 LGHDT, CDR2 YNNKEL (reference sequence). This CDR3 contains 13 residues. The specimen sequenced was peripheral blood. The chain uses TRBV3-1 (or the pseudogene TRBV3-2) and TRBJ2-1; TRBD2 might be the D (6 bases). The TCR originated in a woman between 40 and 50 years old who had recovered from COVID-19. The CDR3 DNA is TGTGCCAGCAAGCGGACTACGGGCAATGAGCAGTTCTTC. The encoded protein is CASKRTTGNEQFF.